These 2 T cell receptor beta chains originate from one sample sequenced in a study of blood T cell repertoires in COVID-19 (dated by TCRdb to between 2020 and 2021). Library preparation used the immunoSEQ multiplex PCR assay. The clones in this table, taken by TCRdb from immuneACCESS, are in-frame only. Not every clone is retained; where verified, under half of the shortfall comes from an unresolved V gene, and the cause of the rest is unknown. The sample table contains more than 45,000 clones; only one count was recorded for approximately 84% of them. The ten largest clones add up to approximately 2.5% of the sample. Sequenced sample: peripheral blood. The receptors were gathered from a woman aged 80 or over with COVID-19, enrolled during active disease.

CDR3 bases: TGTGCCAGTAGTAAAACGACTAGCGGGAGGGTCAAGGCCGGGGAGCTGTTTTTT. Protein product: CASSKTTSGRVKAGELFF. V usage is TRBV19 and J usage is TRBJ2-2; 14 bases map to TRBD2. In germline, CDR1 is LNHDA, CDR2 SQIVND (reference sequence). The CDR3 has 18 amino acids. Trimming removed 4 bases from V and 6 bases from J; junction bases left unmatched: 10. The variable domain in full, completed from reference TRBV19 and TRBJ2-2, reads DGGITQSPKYLFRKEGQNVTLSCEQNLNHDAMYWYRQDPGQGLRLIYYSQIVNDFQKGDIAEGYSVSREKKESFPLTVTSAQKNPTAFYLCASSKTTSGRVKAGELFFGEGSRLTVL.

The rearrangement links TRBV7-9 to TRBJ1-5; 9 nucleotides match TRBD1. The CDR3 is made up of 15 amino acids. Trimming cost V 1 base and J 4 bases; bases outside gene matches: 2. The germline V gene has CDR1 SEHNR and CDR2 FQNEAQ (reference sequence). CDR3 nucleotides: TGTGCCAGCAGCTTAGGGGACAGGGTTAATCAGCCCCAGCATTTT. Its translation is CASSLGDRVNQPQHF. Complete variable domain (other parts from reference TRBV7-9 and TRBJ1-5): DTGVSQNPRHKITKRGQNVTFRCDPISEHNRLYWYRQTLGQGPEFLTYFQNEAQLEKSRLLSDRFSAERPKGSFSTLEIQRTEQGDSAMYLCASSLGDRVNQPQHFGDGTRLSIL.